These T cell receptor beta chains were read from a single sample in a study of identical twins. One entry per CDR3 protein, called by TCRdb with MiXCR from the 5' RACE reads. The profile shows roughly 1,500,000 distinct CDR3 sequences, roughly 35% of them singletons. The specimen sequenced was cord blood. The receptors originated from a newborn girl in good health. The CDR3 runs from the conserved cysteine through the conserved F or W. The order of the fields is J gene, D gene, clone size, V gene, CDR3 protein, CDR3 DNA. D genes are given only for firm matches. For some rows the clone size is stated as once, few or many, or as a class when expanded; others skip it.

>TRBJ2-3|TRBD1|.|TRBV12-3/TRBV12-4
CASSFGTGRSFRTDTQYF
TGTGCCAGCAGTTTTGGGACAGGACGCAGTTTTAGAACAGATACGCAGTATTTT
>TRBJ1-2|.|.|TRBV2
CASPRLTANYGYTF
TGTGCCAGCCCTCGCCTGACAGCTAACTATGGCTACACCTTC
>TRBJ2-2|.|.|TRBV9
CASSSRDVNTGELFF
TGTGCCAGCAGCAGCCGGGACGTTAACACCGGGGAGCTGTTTTTT
>TRBJ2-3|TRBD2|many|TRBV6-5
CASSLAGAPDTQYF
TGTGCCAGCAGTTTAGCGGGAGCCCCAGATACGCAGTATTTT
>TRBJ2-3|TRBD2|once|TRBV20-1
CSALGEGTQYF
TGCAGTGCTCTCGGGGAGGGTACGCAGTATTTT
>TRBJ2-6|.|few|TRBV5-1
CASSLGQANVLTF
TGCGCCAGCAGCTTGGGCCAGGCCAACGTCCTGACTTTC
>TRBJ2-2|.|.|TRBV12-3/TRBV12-4
CASSLSPYRLNTGELFF
TGTGCCAGCAGTTTATCCCCCTACAGGTTGAACACCGGGGAGCTGTTTTTT
>TRBJ2-7|TRBD2|few|TRBV10-3
CAISELSGLPYEQYF
TGTGCCATCAGTGAACTTAGCGGGCTTCCCTACGAGCAGTACTTC
>TRBJ2-5|TRBD1|.|TRBV7-8
CASSKRQGTTQYF
TGTGCCAGCAGCAAAAGACAGGGGACGACCCAGTACTTC
>TRBJ1-1|.|.|TRBV27
CASSFVVGKTEAFF
TGTGCCAGCAGTTTTGTGGTGGGGAAAACTGAAGCTTTCTTT
>TRBJ2-5|.|.|TRBV29-1
CSVEGILRNQETQYF
TGCAGCGTTGAAGGTATTCTGAGGAACCAAGAGACCCAGTACTTC
>TRBJ1-3|.|once|TRBV10-2
CASSESTANSGNTIYF
TGCGCCAGCAGTGAGTCGACGGCCAACTCTGGAAACACCATATATTTT
>TRBJ2-3|.|.|TRBV28
CASRPSSTDTQYF
TGTGCCAGCAGGCCCTCAAGCACAGATACGCAGTATTTT
>TRBJ2-1|.|.|TRBV11-2
CASSLIRTNEQFF
TGTGCCAGCAGCTTAATCCGCACCAATGAGCAGTTCTTC
>TRBJ2-1|.|few|TRBV20-1
CSARDGLGSYNEQFF
TGCAGTGCTAGAGATGGTCTTGGGTCCTACAATGAGCAGTTCTTC
>TRBJ2-1|.|once|TRBV18
CASSPVAGTSYNEQFF
TGTGCCAGCTCACCTGTGGCAGGGACCTCCTACAATGAGCAGTTCTTC
>TRBJ2-3|.|once|TRBV20-1
CNRRGGVQDTQYF
TGCAATCGCAGGGGCGGCGTCCAGGATACGCAGTATTTT
>TRBJ2-3|.|many|TRBV7-9
CASSLRPGPTDTQYF
TGTGCCAGCAGCTTAAGACCGGGACCCACAGATACGCAGTATTTT
>TRBJ2-4|.|.|TRBV25-1
CASSETTLAKNIQYF
TGTGCCAGCAGTGAGACGACGCTAGCCAAAAACATTCAGTACTTC
>TRBJ2-7|.|many|TRBV25-1
CASSEWENLAEQYF
TGTGCCAGCAGTGAATGGGAGAACCTCGCCGAGCAGTACTTC
>TRBJ1-2|.|many|TRBV10-3
CAVQRDPGNYGYTF
TGTGCCGTTCAACGCGATCCAGGGAACTATGGCTACACCTTC
>TRBJ2-1|TRBD2|.|TRBV19
CASSILAGGWNEQFF
TGTGCCAGTAGTATACTAGCGGGAGGCTGGAATGAGCAGTTCTTC
>TRBJ2-1|.|few|TRBV7-4
CASSYSGGTEQFF
TGTGCCAGCAGCTACTCTGGGGGGACTGAACAGTTCTTC
>TRBJ1-2|TRBD1|.|TRBV20-1
CSASGDSPYYGYTF
TGCAGTGCTAGTGGGGACAGCCCTTACTATGGCTACACCTTC
>TRBJ2-5|.|.|TRBV7-2
CASSPPYTRQETQYF
TGTGCCAGCAGCCCCCCCTACACTCGGCAAGAGACCCAGTACTTC
>TRBJ1-5|TRBD1|.|TRBV28
CASSWDRVRQPQHF
TGTGCCAGCAGTTGGGACAGGGTACGTCAGCCCCAGCATTTT
>TRBJ1-2|.|.|TRBV12-3/TRBV12-4
CASSTPPQYGYTF
TGTGCCAGCAGCACACCTCCCCAGTATGGCTACACCTTC